These 15 T cell receptor beta chains originate from one sample sequenced in a study of blood T cells in healthy people across ages. A second PCR of about 7 to 12 cycles used a sample-barcoded 5' primer and a J-beta primer mix. TCRdb itself ran the 5' RACE reads through MiXCR, one entry per CDR3 protein. The sample holds some 920,000 distinct CDR3 sequences, 45% to 60% seen once. Sequenced input: blood. Receptors were obtained from a woman aged 60-75 years in good health.

The rearrangement links TRBV5-1 to TRBJ2-5; 8 nucleotides match TRBD1. J gave up 1 base and V 4 bases, and 9 bases lay outside the gene matches. Per germline, CDR1 SGHRS and CDR2 YFSETQ. The CDR3 spans 16 residues. For the CDR3, the DNA is TGCGCCAGCAGCAGACAGGGGAAGACAACCCAAGAGACCCAGTACTTC. Residues: CASSRQGKTTQETQYF.

In its sample, this clonotype was seen many times. The chain recombines TRBV7-9 with TRBJ2-5; tentative D call: TRBD1 (5 bases). V lost 6 bases to trimming and J lost 6 bases, with 8 bases between them. The CDR3 is made up of 11 amino acids. Germline V lookup: CDR1 SEHNR, CDR2 FQNEAQ (reference sequence). CDR3 sequence (DNA): TGTGCCAGCAGTTGGGGCAAGACCCAGTACTTC. As protein: CASSWGKTQYF.

This clonotype was seen a handful of times. The V call is TRBV4-1, the J call TRBJ2-5; 7 nucleotides agree with TRBD1. The CDR3 runs to 13 residues. The trim removed 6 bases at V and 4 bases at J, leaving 5 bases unmatched. Germline V CDR1 and CDR2: MGHRA, YSYEKL. The chain's CDR3 is CASRPQGVETQYF. The DNA for the CDR3 is TGCGCCAGCAGACCTCAGGGGGTAGAGACCCAGTACTTC.

V usage is TRBV6-2 or TRBV6-3 and J usage is TRBJ2-7; 10 positions agree with TRBD2. In germline, CDR1 is MNHEY, CDR2 SVGEGT. V was clipped by 0 bases and J by 3 bases; unmatched bases: 5. CDR3 length: 16 amino acids. CDR3: CASSYSRGLADYEQYF. The CDR3 region has the DNA TGTGCCAGCAGTTACTCCCGTGGACTAGCGGACTACGAGCAGTACTTC.

A few counts support this clonotype. The rearrangement uses TRBV10-3 and TRBJ2-1; D gene uncertain. This CDR3 is built from 13 residues. The germline gives CDR1 ENHRY, CDR2 SYGVKD. V was shortened by 0 bases and J by 4 bases, with 4 bases between the two germline ends. The CDR3 region is CAISESWYNEQFF. The CDR3 DNA reads TGTGCCATCAGTGAGTCGTGGTACAATGAGCAGTTCTTC.

The rearrangement joins TRBV28 to TRBJ2-6; D remains unclear. The CDR3 sequence is 15 residues long. V lost 2 bases and J lost 0, with 5 bases in between. The germline CDR1 and CDR2 sequences are MDHEN and SYDVKM. CDR3 in DNA: TGTGCCAGCAGTTTAGACAACTCTGGGGCCAACGTCCTGACTTTC. It codes for CASSLDNSGANVLTF.

The V call is TRBV20-1, the J call TRBJ2-1; 10 nucleotides line up with TRBD2. Germline-derived CDR1 and CDR2 are DFQATT and SNEGSKA (reference sequence). The CDR3 extends over 16 amino acids. Trimming cost V 2 bases and J 5 bases; bases outside gene matches: 9. The CDR3: CSARFSSGRAHNEQFF. The CDR3 region has the DNA TGCAGTGCTAGATTCTCGAGCGGGAGGGCCCACAATGAGCAGTTCTTC.

The V call is TRBV24-1, the J call TRBJ2-3; D is possibly TRBD2 (6 bases). Trimming shortened V by 0 bases and J by 9 bases, and 15 bases separated the two germline ends. Per germline, CDR1 KGHDR and CDR2 SFDVKD. This CDR3 is built from 15 residues. The CDR3 protein is CATSDLHGTRQTQYF. The CDR3 DNA reads TGTGCCACCAGTGATTTGCATGGGACTCGTCAGACGCAGTATTTT.

V usage is TRBV2 and J usage is TRBJ2-4, with 8 nucleotides matching TRBD1. CDR3 length: 13 residues. V gave up 6 bases and J gave up 7 bases; unmatched junction bases: 5. Per germline, CDR1 SNHLY and CDR2 FYNNEI. CDR3 nucleotides: TGTGCCAGCAGGCGACAGGGGAGTAACATTCAGTACTTC. Residues: CASRRQGSNIQYF.

This clonotype has more than one count but fewer than ten. The J gene is TRBJ2-3, the V gene TRBV4-1, with 10 bases that match TRBD2. V shed 8 bases and J 4 bases; nucleotides not matched to a gene: 9. The CDR3 covers 15 residues. Per the germline V gene, CDR1 is MGHRA and CDR2 is YSYEKL. The CDR3 protein is CASRSGLAIADTQYF. Written as DNA, the CDR3 is TGCGCCAGCCGCTCGGGACTAGCGATCGCAGATACGCAGTATTTT.

V usage is TRBV5-1 and J usage is TRBJ2-1; TRBD2 aligns across 8 bases. CDR1 is SGHRS, CDR2 YFSETQ, per germline. CDR3 length: 16 amino acids. The trim removed 4 bases at V and 7 bases at J, leaving 13 bases unmatched. DNA for the CDR3: TGCGCCAGCAGCGTAAATATAGCGGGGATCTATAATGAGCAGTTCTTC. As protein: CASSVNIAGIYNEQFF. Looking up the rest from reference TRBV5-1 and TRBJ2-1 gives the full variable domain: KAGVTQTPRYLIKTRGQQVTLSCSPISGHRSVSWYQQTPGQGLQFLFEYFSETQRNKGNFPGRFSGRQFSNSRSEMNVSTLELGDSALYLCASSVNIAGIYNEQFFGPGTRLTVL.

The chain uses TRBV2 and TRBJ2-3, with unresolved D. CDR3 length equals 11 residues. Trimming took 1 base from V and 10 from J, leaving 6 bases between them. Looked up from germline, CDR1 is SNHLY and CDR2 is FYNNEI. In DNA, the CDR3 is TGTGCCAGCAGTGAAGGTCGAGCGCAGTATTTT. Translation: CASSEGRAQYF.

The table lists this clonotype with many counts. The chain has TRBV28 and TRBJ2-7; 10 bases line up with TRBD2. CDR1 is MDHEN and CDR2 is SYDVKM in the germline V gene. J was trimmed by 2 bases and V by 5 bases; bases with no gene match: 6. The CDR3 covers 15 residues. The CDR3 nucleotides are TGTGCCAGCAGTCCCTTAGCGGGAGGCCCCTACGAGCAGTACTTC. Encoded protein: CASSPLAGGPYEQYF.

The chain is built from TRBV6-5 and TRBJ1-6; D might be TRBD1 (6 bases). Between the trimmed V and J ends, which lost 1 base and 9 bases, there was a span of 16 bases. CDR1 is MNHEY and CDR2 is SVGAGI in the germline V gene. CDR3 length equals 16 residues. This CDR3 is CASSYLEQGGSSPLHF. CDR3 bases: TGTGCCAGCAGTTACTTGGAGCAAGGGGGAAGTTCACCCCTCCACTTT.

V gene TRBV7-2 combines with J gene TRBJ2-7; D gene ambiguous. This CDR3 spans 14 amino acids. V was trimmed by 5 bases and J by 4 bases, leaving 15 bases between them. Germline CDR1 reads SGHTA; CDR2 reads FQGNSA. The CDR3 protein is CASSLPRSLYEQYF. The CDR3 DNA follows: TGTGCCAGCAGCCTTCCCCGGTCGCTTTACGAGCAGTACTTC.